This TCR beta chain is drawn from a study of early T cells in non-severe SARS-CoV-2 infection. Study overall: Sequencing of unsorted whole blood was done on bulk RNA, leaving chains unpaired. General study points: Anti-spike CD8 specificities were favored by VDJdb matching, whose results missed private and CD4 specificities.

Trimming took 1 base from V and 0 from J; bases not matched to a gene: 1. Germline-derived CDR1 and CDR2 are LGHDT and YNNKEL (reference sequence). The CDR3 spans 15 residues. Regarding this clonotype: Antigen specificity is unknown.

The TCR library protocol was used to attach unique molecular identifiers. These identifiers were attached to individual cDNA molecules. TCRdb recomputed calls from the 5' RACE reads with MiXCR, one row per CDR3 protein. The top ten hold about 9.4% of the sample, which has roughly 55,000 distinct CDR3 sequences, 11% seen once. The sequence was obtained from an adult who was a healthcare worker with PCR-confirmed SARS-CoV-2 infection or an uninfected control (not recorded which). The specimen was whole blood. V is TRBV3-1 and J is TRBJ1-2; TRBD1 agrees at 8 bases. In DNA, the CDR3 is TGTGCCAGCAGCCAAGGGACAGGGTCTAACTATGGCTACACCTTC. This translates into CASSQGTGSNYGYTF.